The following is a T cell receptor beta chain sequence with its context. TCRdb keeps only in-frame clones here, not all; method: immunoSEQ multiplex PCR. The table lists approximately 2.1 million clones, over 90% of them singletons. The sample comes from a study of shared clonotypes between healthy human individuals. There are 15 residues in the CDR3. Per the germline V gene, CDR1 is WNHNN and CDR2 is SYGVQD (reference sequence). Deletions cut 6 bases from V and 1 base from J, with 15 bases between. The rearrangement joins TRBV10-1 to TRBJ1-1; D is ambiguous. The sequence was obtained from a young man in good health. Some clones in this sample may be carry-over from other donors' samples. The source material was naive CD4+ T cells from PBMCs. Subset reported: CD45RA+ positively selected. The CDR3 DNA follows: TGCGCCAGCAGCTCCCCCCGACGGGGGAACACTGAAGCTTTCTTT. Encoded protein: CASSSPRRGNTEAFF.